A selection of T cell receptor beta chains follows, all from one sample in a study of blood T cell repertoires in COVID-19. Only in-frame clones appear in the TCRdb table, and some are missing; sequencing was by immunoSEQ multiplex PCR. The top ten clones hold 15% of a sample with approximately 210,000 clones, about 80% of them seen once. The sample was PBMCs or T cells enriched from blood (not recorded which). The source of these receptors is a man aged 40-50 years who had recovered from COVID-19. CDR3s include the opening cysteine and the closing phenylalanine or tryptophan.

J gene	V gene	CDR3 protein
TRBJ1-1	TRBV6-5	CASSTLVLGTEAFF
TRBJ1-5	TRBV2	CASSGYNQPQHF
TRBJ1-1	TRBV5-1	CASSLVGREGTEAFF
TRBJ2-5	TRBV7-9	CASSRRQDRIQETQYF
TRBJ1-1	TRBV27	CASSPYRTTEAFF
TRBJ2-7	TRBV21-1	CASSKEFASGGLYEQYF
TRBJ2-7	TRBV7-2	CASSSQAGGWYEQYF
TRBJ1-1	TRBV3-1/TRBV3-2	CASRLRRDTEAFF
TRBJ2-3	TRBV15	CATSRGRDSGTDTQYF
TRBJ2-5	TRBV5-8	CASSLRGSETQYF
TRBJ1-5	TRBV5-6	CASSLYGTGAIQPQHF
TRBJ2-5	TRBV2	CASRQTEKTQYF
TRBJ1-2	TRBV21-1	CASPQSYTF
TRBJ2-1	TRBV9	CASSIIAGGYNEQFF
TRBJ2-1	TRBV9	CASSDGTAHQGQFF
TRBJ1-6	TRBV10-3	CAISSSGTGNSPLHF
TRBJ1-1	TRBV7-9	CASSLGEDRVRVFF